These 20 T cell receptor beta chains share one sample of origin, sequenced in a study of T cell changes during pregnancy in multiple sclerosis. The table came from immunoSEQ multiplex PCR; TCRdb's copy has only in-frame clones and leaves some out. The sample has approximately 130,000 clones; roughly 96% are singletons. Sequences were derived from peripheral blood, sampled after pregnancy. These receptors were collected from a female donor with multiple sclerosis, enrolled in a pregnancy study.

The chain couples TRBV1 to TRBJ2-2; TRBD2 was called by the table and not checked on the DNA. TRBV1 is a pseudogene locus. The CDR3 is 14 residues long. CDR3 protein: CTSSPPSGTGELFF. CDR3 nucleotides: TGCACCAGCAGTCCCCCTAGCGGCACCGGGGAGCTGTTTTTT.

The CDR3 loop reads CSVEEYLNAYNEQFF. The DNA for the CDR3 is TGCAGCGTTGAAGAATACTTAAACGCCTACAATGAGCAGTTCTTC. V usage is TRBV29-1 and J usage is TRBJ2-1; no definite D call. V was shortened by 0 bases and J by 2 bases, with 11 bases between the two germline ends. The CDR3 totals 15 residues. Per the germline V gene, CDR1 is SQVTM and CDR2 is ANQGSEA.

This chain joins TRBV5-1 and TRBJ2-7; TRBD2 matches 10 bases. CDR1 SGHRS and CDR2 YFSETQ come from the germline V gene. V was clipped by 0 bases and J by 5 bases; unmatched bases: 2. The CDR3 is 14 residues long. The CDR3 reads CASSLASGSNEQYF. The CDR3 DNA reads as TGCGCCAGCAGCTTGGCTAGCGGGAGTAACGAGCAGTACTTC.

V usage is TRBV4-3 and J usage is TRBJ2-5, with TRBD2 identical over 10 bases. CDR3 length: 15 amino acids. Germline trimming cut 1 base from V and 5 bases from J; bases unmatched to any gene: 4. Per germline, CDR1 LGHNA and CDR2 YSLEER. The CDR3 loop is CASSQGLAGVETQYF. The CDR3 DNA follows: TGCGCCAGCAGCCAAGGGCTAGCGGGAGTTGAGACCCAGTACTTC.

The chain couples TRBV10-3 to TRBJ2-1; TRBD2 matches at 12 bases. CDR3 length equals 16 residues. With V trimmed by 8 bases and J by 0 bases, 5 bases remained unmatched. Germline CDR1 reads ENHRY; CDR2 reads SYGVKD. CDR3 in amino acids: CAIALAGGPSYNEQFF. In DNA, the CDR3 is TGTGCCATCGCACTAGCGGGAGGTCCCTCCTACAATGAGCAGTTCTTC.

This sequence joins TRBV10-3 and TRBJ2-3, with TRBD2 matching over 7 bases. After removal of 3 bases from V and 2 bases from J, the junction contained 8 bases not matched to a gene. CDR1 and CDR2 from the germline V gene are ENHRY and SYGVKD. The CDR3 has 16 residues. CDR3 DNA: TGTGCCATCAGTGATCTTGAGGGAGGGCCCACAGATACGCAGTATTTT. It specifies CAISDLEGGPTDTQYF.

This rearrangement joins TRBV11-1 to TRBJ2-7; TRBD1 might be the D (6 bases). V was pared by 3 bases and J by 3 bases, with 12 bases between. CDR1 and CDR2 from the germline V gene are SGHAT and FQDESV (reference sequence). The CDR3 spans 14 residues. The CDR3 nucleotides are TGTGCCAGCAGCTTGGCAGGGGATCGCTACGAGCAGTACTTC. It specifies CASSLAGDRYEQYF.

This chain links TRBV18 with TRBJ2-1; the match to TRBD2 covers 12 bases. Trimming at V came to 0 bases and at J to 10 bases, leaving 1 base not matched to a gene. CDR1 and CDR2 from the germline V gene are KGHSH and LQKENI. The CDR3 loop spans 14 amino acids. DNA for the CDR3: TGTGCCAGCTCACCACCGCTAGCGGGAGGGGAGCAGTTCTTC. It is translated as CASSPPLAGGEQFF.

The chain couples TRBV28 to TRBJ2-1; TRBD2 matches at 8 bases. The germline gives CDR1 MDHEN, CDR2 SYDVKM. The ends lost 7 bases at V and 7 bases at J; junction bases unmatched: 21. This CDR3 comprises 18 residues. The CDR3 nucleotides read TGTGCCAGCATTGAGGGTGGCGGGGGGCGGGGCCAGAAAAATGAGCAGTTCTTC. As protein: CASIEGGGGRGQKNEQFF.

The genes are TRBV9 and TRBJ2-1; 8 bases map to TRBD1. The germline V gene encodes CDR1 SGDLS and CDR2 YYNGEE. The length of the CDR3 is 15 residues. V was clipped by 3 bases and J by 6 bases; unmatched bases: 8. CDR3 bases: TGTGCCAGCAGCGAATCCGGGACAGGATTCAATGAGCAGTTCTTC. It encodes CASSESGTGFNEQFF.

The chain uses TRBV21-1 and TRBJ1-2; the DNA was not used to check the table's D call, TRBD1. TRBV21-1 is a pseudogene locus. The CDR3 length is 14 residues. CDR3 nucleotide sequence: TGTGCCAGCCCCTGGACAGGGGAAAACTATGGCTACACCTTC. Its protein product is CASPWTGENYGYTF.

The V and J genes are TRBV5-1 and TRBJ2-1; 7 bases agree with TRBD2. V dropped 0 bases and J dropped 5; count of bases not matched to a gene: 5. Per the germline V gene, CDR1 is SGHRS and CDR2 is YFSETQ. The CDR3 covers 15 residues. CDR3 nucleotides: TGCGCCAGCAGCTTGGTGGGAGGGGTCCACAATGAGCAGTTCTTC. Its protein product is CASSLVGGVHNEQFF.

V and J are TRBV5-1 and TRBJ2-6, with TRBD2 matching over 9 bases. Germline V gene sequence: CDR1 SGHRS, CDR2 YFSETQ. The CDR3 spans 17 residues. Trimming removed 7 bases from V and 2 bases from J; junction bases left unmatched: 10. CDR3 in DNA: TGCGCCAGCGGGATTAGCGGGAGAGCGACTGGGGCCAACGTCCTGACTTTC. Translated, it gives CASGISGRATGANVLTF.

DNA of the CDR3: TGTGCCAGCAGCTTAGGGGCATGGCGGACAGCCTCATCCTACGAGCAGTACTTC. Its protein product is CASSLGAWRTASSYEQYF. The J gene is TRBJ2-7, the V gene TRBV7-6, with a tentative D call TRBD1 (6 bases). Germline CDR1 is SGHVS and CDR2 is FNYEAQ. The CDR3 runs 18 residues. Trimming shortened V by 1 base and J by 1 base, and 20 bases separated the two germline ends.

The chain uses TRBV7-9 and TRBJ2-1; TRBD1 aligns across 11 bases. The CDR3 totals 19 residues. Germline V gives CDR1 SEHNR, CDR2 FQNEAQ (reference sequence). V shed 6 bases and J 3 bases; nucleotides not matched to a gene: 16. The CDR3 loop reads CASRPQRTGGPRGYNEQFF. The DNA for the CDR3 is TGTGCCAGCAGGCCGCAAAGGACAGGGGGCCCTAGAGGCTACAATGAGCAGTTCTTC.

This clone was detected once. The gene calls are TRBV5-4 and TRBJ2-5; 7 positions match TRBD1. V lost 3 bases, J lost 5 bases, and 4 bases stayed unmatched. The CDR3 contains 13 residues. CDR1 and CDR2 (germline): SGHNT, YYREEE (reference sequence). The CDR3 nucleotides read TGTGCCAGCAGCTCCAGGGGGTGGGAGACCCAGTACTTC. It encodes CASSSRGWETQYF.

This chain joins TRBV2 and TRBJ1-5, with D possibly being TRBD1 (5 bases). This CDR3 has 15 residues. From germline, CDR1 is SNHLY and CDR2 FYNNEI. V was cut by 3 bases and J by 3 bases, with 12 bases left in between. CDR3 sequence reads: CASSDTGGYNQPQHF. As DNA, the CDR3 is TGTGCCAGCAGTGATACTGGGGGGTACAATCAGCCCCAGCATTTT.

The chain couples TRBV28 to TRBJ2-7; 10 bases line up with TRBD2. J gave up 4 bases and V 6 bases, and 3 bases lay outside the gene matches. The germline V gene encodes CDR1 MDHEN and CDR2 SYDVKM. There are 13 residues in the CDR3. CDR3 sequence (DNA): TGTGCCAGCAGGGGGACTAGCGCTTACGAGCAGTACTTC. This codes for CASRGTSAYEQYF.

This sequence joins TRBV14 and TRBJ2-7; weak D call: TRBD1 (6 bases). Trimming removed 2 bases at V and 8 bases at J, with 19 bases between. CDR1 and CDR2 (germline): SGHDN, FVKESK. The CDR3 is 15 amino acids. CDR3 in amino acids: CASSQSQGPGEQQYF. The CDR3 DNA reads TGTGCCAGCAGCCAATCCCAGGGGCCGGGCGAGCAGCAGTACTTC.

This clone was seen a single time. J is TRBJ1-2 and V is TRBV9; D is ambiguous. The CDR3 is made up of 14 amino acids. Germline V gene sequence: CDR1 SGDLS, CDR2 YYNGEE. V lost 4 bases and J 0 bases, leaving 10 bases between the germline ends. As DNA, the CDR3 is TGTGCCAGCAGCCCATGGCCAGCTAACTATGGCTACACCTTC. Encoded protein: CASSPWPANYGYTF.